These 20 T cell receptor beta chains were sequenced from one sample in a study of cytomegalovirus exposure and HLA in healthy donors. The PCR used 60 Vbeta and 13 Jbeta primers. Sequencing used immunoSEQ multiplex PCR; TCRdb keeps in-frame clones, though not all of them. The table lists tens of thousands of clones. Sequenced input: PBMCs. The receptors here all came from a woman between 18 and 29 years old in good health and CMV-seronegative.

This rearrangement joins TRBV18 to TRBJ1-3; 7 nucleotides line up with TRBD1. Germline CDR1 is KGHSH and CDR2 is LQKENI. This CDR3 spans 17 amino acids. Trimming removed 0 bases from V and 0 bases from J; junction bases left unmatched: 5. The CDR3 sequence: CASSPPSGQSSGNTIYF. The CDR3 bases are TGTGCCAGCTCACCACCGTCGGGACAGAGCTCTGGAAACACCATATATTTT.

The chain carries TRBV9 and TRBJ2-6, with a weak D call TRBD2 (5 bases). This CDR3 region has 15 residues. Trimming took 2 bases from V and 0 from J, leaving 6 bases between them. Germline lookup yields CDR1 SGDLS and CDR2 YYNGEE. CDR3 bases: TGTGCCAGCAGCGTTACTAGCTCTGGGGCCAACGTCCTGACTTTC. Residues: CASSVTSSGANVLTF.

V gene TRBV5-1 combines with J gene TRBJ2-7; TRBD2 matches 7 bases. This CDR3 has 13 amino acids. J lost 3 bases, V lost 5 bases, and 5 bases had no gene match. CDR1 is SGHRS and CDR2 is YFSETQ in the germline V gene. The CDR3, as DNA: TGCGCCAGCAGTACTAGCGTGAACTACGAGCAGTACTTC. This translates into CASSTSVNYEQYF.

The chain links TRBV7-2 to TRBJ1-4, with D uncertain. The ends were cut back, 1 base at V and 0 bases at J, with 6 bases in the middle. This CDR3 has 15 amino acids. The germline gives CDR1 SGHTA, CDR2 FQGNSA. DNA for the CDR3: TGTGCCAGCAGCTTAGGGAGCACAACTAATGAAAAACTGTTTTTT. It is translated as CASSLGSTTNEKLFF.

J is TRBJ2-7 and V is TRBV5-4, with D perhaps TRBD1 (7 bases). Germline CDR1 SGHNT, CDR2 YYREEE (reference sequence). V was shortened by 4 bases and J by 2 bases, with 25 bases between the two germline ends. CDR3 length: 18 residues. The CDR3 here is CASSRGVFGRQGPYEQYF. The CDR3, as DNA: TGTGCCAGCAGCAGGGGGGTTTTTGGGCGACAGGGACCCTACGAGCAGTACTTC.

J is TRBJ1-2 and V is TRBV19; D is unresolved. Deletions cut 5 bases from V and 7 bases from J, with 8 bases between. The V gene's germline CDR1 is LNHDA and CDR2 SQIVND (reference sequence). This CDR3 has 11 residues. The CDR3 DNA follows: TGTGCCAGTAGTGCTAGGCGTGGCTACACCTTC. This codes for CASSARRGYTF. Full variable domain (remainder filled in from reference TRBV19 and TRBJ1-2): DGGITQSPKYLFRKEGQNVTLSCEQNLNHDAMYWYRQDPGQGLRLIYYSQIVNDFQKGDIAEGYSVSREKKESFPLTVTSAQKNPTAFYLCASSARRGYTFGSGTRLTVV.

The rearrangement links TRBV6-1 to TRBJ1-1; possibly TRBD1 for D (6 bases). The CDR3 spans 13 residues. CDR1 and CDR2 (germline): MNHNS, SASEGT. V lost 7 bases, J lost 4 bases, and 13 bases lay in between. The CDR3 region has the DNA TGTGCCAGCAATTGGGGGCGCCCCACTGAAGCTTTCTTT. Translating it yields CASNWGRPTEAFF.

J is TRBJ2-1 and V is TRBV4-2, with TRBD1 matching 9 bases. The CDR3 consists of 15 residues. The ends lost 4 bases at V and 13 bases at J; junction bases unmatched: 14. CDR1 LGHNA and CDR2 YNFKEQ come from the germline V gene. CDR3 sequence reads: CASSPHPGDRAIQFF. CDR3 bases: TGTGCCAGCAGCCCACATCCCGGGGACAGGGCTATCCAGTTCTTC.

This chain connects TRBV28 to TRBJ1-1; 9 bases are shared with TRBD1. The CDR3 extends over 12 amino acids. V was clipped by 2 bases and J by 10 bases; unmatched bases: 2. Germline V lookup: CDR1 MDHEN, CDR2 SYDVKM. CDR3 in amino acids: CASSLKTGGAFF. As DNA, the CDR3 is TGTGCCAGCAGTTTAAAGACAGGGGGAGCTTTCTTT. Full variable domain (rest looked up from reference TRBV28 and TRBJ1-1): DVKVTQSSRYLVKRTGEKVFLECVQDMDHENMFWYRQDPGLGLRLIYFSYDVKMKEKGDIPEGYSVSREKKERFSLILESASTNQTSMYLCASSLKTGGAFFGQGTRLTVV.

V gene TRBV4-1 combines with J gene TRBJ1-6; the D gene is possibly TRBD1 (5 bases). This CDR3 comprises 15 residues. The V and J ends lost 4 bases and 10 bases respectively, with 17 bases between them. Germline values: CDR1 MGHRA, CDR2 YSYEKL. CDR3: CASSPGREGVSPLHF. The DNA of the CDR3 is TGCGCCAGCAGCCCCGGCCGCGAAGGGGTCTCACCCCTCCACTTT.

The V call is TRBV25-1, the J call TRBJ1-6; 9 bases map to TRBD1. Germline V gene data show CDR1 as MGHDK and CDR2 as SYGVNS. With V trimmed by 6 bases and J by 7 bases, 7 bases remained unmatched. CDR3 length equals 15 residues. The CDR3 reads CASRTTGGYNSPLHF. The CDR3 DNA reads TGTGCCAGCAGGACGACAGGGGGATACAATTCACCCCTCCACTTT.

This sequence joins TRBV29-1 and TRBJ2-3; 8 bases are a match to TRBD2. The CDR3 runs to 18 residues. Trimming at V came to 8 bases and at J to 0 bases, leaving 19 bases not matched to a gene. CDR1 is SQVTM and CDR2 is ANQGSEA in the germline V gene. The CDR3 protein is CSIEGVGGGMSSTDTQYF. The CDR3 coding sequence is TGCAGCATCGAGGGGGTCGGGGGGGGTATGTCGAGCACAGATACGCAGTATTTT.

This chain links TRBV2 with TRBJ1-5, with TRBD1 identical over 8 bases. Germline CDR1 and CDR2: SNHLY and FYNNEI. Trimming removed 8 bases from V and 5 bases from J; junction bases left unmatched: 11. The CDR3 has 15 residues. The CDR3 spells CASRTGLLPHQPQHF. Here the CDR3 DNA reads TGTGCCAGCCGGACAGGGCTCTTGCCGCATCAGCCCCAGCATTTT.

This chain joins TRBV6-1 and TRBJ1-2, with a tentative D call TRBD1 (6 bases). The length of the CDR3 is 13 residues. Germline CDR1 MNHNS, CDR2 SASEGT. Deletions cut 7 bases from V and 0 bases from J, with 9 bases between. The chain's CDR3 is CASIGGPNYGYTF. In DNA form, the CDR3 reads TGTGCCAGCATCGGGGGGCCTAACTATGGCTACACCTTC.

The V call is TRBV5-1, the J call TRBJ1-2, with D maybe TRBD1 (6 bases). Looked up from germline, CDR1 is SGHRS and CDR2 is YFSETQ. Trimming removed 6 bases from V and 5 bases from J, with 14 bases in between. The CDR3 spans 13 residues. CDR3 amino acids: CASTSGQRYGYTF. The CDR3 DNA reads TGCGCCAGCACATCCGGACAGAGATATGGCTACACCTTC.

This chain connects TRBV5-1 to TRBJ1-6; TRBD1 agrees at 8 bases. Trimming removed 2 bases from V and 6 bases from J; junction bases left unmatched: 7. Germline V gene sequence: CDR1 SGHRS, CDR2 YFSETQ. This CDR3 comprises 16 residues. Here the CDR3 DNA reads TGCGCCAGCAGCTTATTCCCCGACAGGGGTAATTCACCCCTCCACTTT. Translated, it gives CASSLFPDRGNSPLHF. The complete variable domain, with remaining parts taken from reference TRBV5-1 and TRBJ1-6, reads KAGVTQTPRYLIKTRGQQVTLSCSPISGHRSVSWYQQTPGQGLQFLFEYFSETQRNKGNFPGRFSGRQFSNSRSEMNVSTLELGDSALYLCASSLFPDRGNSPLHFGNGTRLTVT.

Turning to this clone: A read error may produce the germline difference seen at one junction end. The chain carries TRBV7-7 and TRBJ2-1; a weak D match, TRBD2 (6 bases). CDR3 length: 15 amino acids. The germline V gene encodes CDR1 SSHAT and CDR2 FNYEAQ (reference sequence). The CDR3 reads CASSLQRVPYNEQFF. The CDR3 nucleotides read TGTGCTAGCAGCTTACAGCGGGTACCCTACAATGAGCAGTTCTTC. The whole variable domain, remainder taken from reference TRBV7-7 and TRBJ2-1, is GAGVSQSPRYKVTKRGQDVTLRCDPISSHATLYWYQQALGQGPEFLTYFNYEAQPDKSGLPSDRFSAERPEGSISTLTIQRTEQRDSAMYRCASSLQRVPYNEQFFGPGTRLTVL.

The chain links TRBV7-9 to TRBJ2-3; TRBD1 matches at 9 bases. After removal of 4 bases from V and 2 bases from J, the junction contained 4 bases not matched to a gene. The germline V gene encodes CDR1 SEHNR and CDR2 FQNEAQ (reference sequence). The CDR3 has 15 residues. CDR3 sequence: CASSWGQGDTDTQYF. DNA of the CDR3: TGTGCCAGCAGCTGGGGACAGGGAGACACAGATACGCAGTATTTT.

V gene TRBV10-3 combines with J gene TRBJ2-1; TRBD2 agrees at 14 bases. Germline CDR1 is ENHRY and CDR2 is SYGVKD. With 10 bases clipped from V and 8 bases from J, the junction kept 7 bases outside the gene matches. CDR3 length equals 14 residues. The CDR3, as DNA: TGTGCCACCGGGGGACTAGCGGGAGAGGATGAGCAGTTCTTC. Protein: CATGGLAGEDEQFF.

V gene TRBV7-9 combines with J gene TRBJ2-3, with TRBD1 matching 8 bases. J lost 2 bases, V lost 8 bases, and 6 bases had no gene match. The CDR3 has 14 residues. Germline CDR1 SEHNR, CDR2 FQNEAQ (reference sequence). The CDR3 sequence: CASHGQGLTDTQYF. CDR3 nucleotide sequence: TGTGCCAGCCACGGACAGGGCCTCACAGATACGCAGTATTTT.